Shown below are 12 T cell receptor beta chains from a single sample sequenced in a study of OX40 agonist ivuxolimab in advanced cancers. Repertoires were generated with immunoSEQ multiplex PCR, while TCRdb's copy carries only in-frame clones and drops some. The repertoire holds about 120,000 clones, with about 92% as singletons. The specimen was CD4+ or CD8+ T cells sorted from blood, collected in a trial of the OX40 agonist ivuxolimab. Every receptor here comes from an adult with an advanced solid tumor such as melanoma, head and neck, liver or kidney cancer.

V usage is TRBV29-1 and J usage is TRBJ2-3, with D perhaps matching TRBD1 (5 bases). The germline CDR1 and CDR2 sequences are SQVTM and ANQGSEA. V was cut by 7 bases and J by 1 base, with 15 bases left in between. There are 14 residues in the CDR3. Here the CDR3 DNA reads TGCAGCGGATCTCCAGGGTCGGGCACAGATACGCAGTATTTT. It specifies CSGSPGSGTDTQYF.

This chain uses TRBV6-6 with TRBJ2-6, with unresolved D. Deletions cut 5 bases from V and 0 bases from J, with 5 bases between. The CDR3 consists of 14 residues. From germline, CDR1 is MNHNY and CDR2 SVGAGI (reference sequence). The CDR3 sequence is CASSRTSGANVLTF. Here the CDR3 DNA reads TGTGCCAGCAGTCGGACCTCTGGGGCCAACGTCCTGACTTTC.

V usage is TRBV2 and J usage is TRBJ1-1; D remains unclear. CDR3 length: 14 amino acids. Germline CDR1 reads SNHLY; CDR2 reads FYNNEI. The germline V and J ends were trimmed by 2 bases and 1 base, with 8 bases remaining between them. The CDR3 DNA reads as TGTGCCAGCAGTGAATGGCCCGAGAACACTGAAGCTTTCTTT. Its protein is CASSEWPENTEAFF.

This clone was seen a few times. In DNA form, the CDR3 reads TGTGCCAGCTTCCAACCTGGGAACACTGAAGCTTTCTTT. This gives the protein CASFQPGNTEAFF. The chain employs TRBV5-4 and TRBJ1-1; D call uncertain. V lost 7 bases to trimming and J lost 1 base, with 11 bases between them. Germline V gene data show CDR1 as SGHNT and CDR2 as YYREEE (reference sequence). The CDR3 consists of 13 residues.

The V gene is TRBV2, the J gene TRBJ2-3; weak D call: TRBD1 (5 bases). In germline, CDR1 is SNHLY, CDR2 FYNNEI. V lost 1 base and J 5 bases, leaving 7 bases between the germline ends. This CDR3 has 13 amino acids. The CDR3 here is CASSEGTGDTQYF. The CDR3, as DNA: TGTGCCAGCAGTGAAGGTACAGGAGATACGCAGTATTTT.

This clone was seen only once. This chain links TRBV6-7 with TRBJ2-4; D is ambiguous. TRBV6-7 is placed among ORFs of uncertain function. This CDR3 is built from 14 residues. V lost 7 bases and J lost 5, with 15 bases in between. The CDR3 sequence: CASTHYSGENIQYF. CDR3 DNA: TGTGCCAGCACTCATTACAGTGGGGAAAACATTCAGTACTTC.

This clone was seen more than once but under ten times. V and J are TRBV15 and TRBJ1-2; D gene uncertain. Germline CDR1 and CDR2: LNHNV and YYDKDF (reference sequence). Trimming removed 0 bases from V and 8 bases from J, with 7 bases in between. This CDR3 has 12 residues. The CDR3 DNA follows: TGTGCCACCAGCAGAGATGTCGGCGGCTACACCTTC. Encoded protein: CATSRDVGGYTF.

The chain has TRBV25-1 and TRBJ2-7, with 9 bases lining up with TRBD1. Losses at the gene ends were 7 bases for V and 0 bases for J; bases not matched to a gene: 7. CDR3 size: 15 residues. CDR1 and CDR2 from the germline V gene are MGHDK and SYGVNS. CDR3 coding DNA: TGTGCCAGCACCCTGACAGGGGGTAGCTCCTACGAGCAGTACTTC. This translates into CASTLTGGSSYEQYF.

At least ten counts were recorded for this clone. The rearrangement links TRBV6-4 to TRBJ2-3; D is perhaps TRBD1 (6 bases). Between the trimmed V and J ends, which lost 9 bases and 2 bases, there was a span of 12 bases. There are 13 residues in the CDR3. Germline lookup yields CDR1 MRHNA and CDR2 SNTAGT. CDR3 protein: CASGRGVTDTQYF. CDR3 sequence (DNA): TGTGCCAGTGGCAGGGGTGTCACAGATACGCAGTATTTT.

The genes are TRBV18 and TRBJ1-3, with D hard to call. The germline V gene encodes CDR1 KGHSH and CDR2 LQKENI. The CDR3 runs 17 residues. Trimming stripped 2 bases from V and 0 bases from J, with 14 bases between. The CDR3 DNA is TGTGCCAGCTCACCAGCGCAGGCCCGGCACTCTGGAAACACCATATATTTT. It encodes CASSPAQARHSGNTIYF. The full variable domain, with the rest looked up from reference TRBV18 and TRBJ1-3, is NAGVMQNPRHLVRRRGQEARLRCSPMKGHSHVYWYRQLPEEGLKFMVYLQKENIIDESGMPKERFSAEFPKEGPSILRIQQVVRGDSAAYFCASSPAQARHSGNTIYFGEGSWLTVV.

V usage is TRBV2 and J usage is TRBJ1-1; TRBD1 matches at 8 bases. The CDR3 length is 13 residues. With 3 bases clipped from V and 7 bases from J, the junction kept 4 bases outside the gene matches. Germline CDR1 is SNHLY and CDR2 is FYNNEI. CDR3 in amino acids: CASSDRGQGEAFF. The CDR3 DNA reads TGTGCCAGCAGTGACAGGGGGCAGGGTGAAGCTTTCTTT.

The gene calls are TRBV29-1 and TRBJ2-6; D unclear. This CDR3 region has 14 residues. Germline values: CDR1 SQVTM, CDR2 ANQGSEA. V was trimmed by 7 bases and J by 4 bases, leaving 14 bases between them. CDR3 loop: CSAQANAGANVLTF. CDR3 in DNA: TGCAGCGCCCAAGCAAATGCCGGGGCCAACGTCCTGACTTTC.